The rows below give T cell receptor beta chains drawn from one sample of a study of identifying expanded T cells in peripheral blood. TCRdb's copy holds only in-frame clones and misses some; the assay was immunoSEQ multiplex PCR. Among 100,000 to 150,000 clones listed, around 88% were seen once. The sequenced sample consisted of blood. Every receptor here comes from a person aged 18-69 years in good health. Both conserved end residues are part of each CDR3. A D gene is named only where the DNA matches it firmly. Clone size appears in some rows only: once, few, many, or a class for an expanded clone.

>-|TRBJ1-1|-|TRBV28
CASSLSGHQNTEAFF
TGTGCCAGCAGTTTATCGGGACACCAGAACACTGAAGCTTTCTTT
>-|TRBJ1-1|-|TRBV9
CASSQAGITEAFF
TGTGCCAGCAGCCAGGCAGGGATCACTGAAGCTTTCTTT
>-|TRBJ2-7|TRBD1|TRBV7-9
CASSLGSGQGLYEQYF
TGTGCCAGCAGCTTAGGCTCGGGACAGGGACTCTACGAGCAGTACTTC
>-|TRBJ2-7|TRBD1|TRBV25-1
CASSEYGDRAYEQYF
TGTGCCAGCAGTGAATATGGGGACAGGGCTTACGAGCAGTACTTC
>-|TRBJ2-1|TRBD2|TRBV4-1
CASTPTSGSGFEQFF
TGCGCCAGCACCCCAACTAGCGGGAGTGGTTTTGAGCAGTTCTTC
>-|TRBJ2-3|TRBD1|TRBV5-1
CASSLEPGTGKTDTQYF
TGCGCCAGCAGCTTGGAACCCGGGACAGGGAAAACAGATACGCAGTATTTT
>once|TRBJ2-2|TRBD1|TRBV19
CASRTGTGWDGELFF
TGTGCCAGTAGGACCGGGACAGGGTGGGACGGGGAGCTGTTTTTT
>few|TRBJ1-2|-|TRBV15
CATSRDRAQWDGYTF
TGTGCCACCAGCAGAGATAGGGCACAATGGGATGGCTACACCTTC
>-|TRBJ1-4|-|TRBV5-1
CASSLQWTNEKLFF
TGCGCCAGCAGCTTGCAGTGGACTAATGAAAAACTGTTTTTT
>-|TRBJ1-1|TRBD1|TRBV10-3
CATRTGLDTEAFF
TGTGCCACGCGGACAGGGTTGGATACTGAAGCTTTCTTT
>-|TRBJ2-3|TRBD1|TRBV5-8
CASSLVQGAYTQYF
TGTGCCAGCAGCTTGGTCCAGGGGGCTTATACGCAGTATTTT
>-|TRBJ2-7|-|TRBV29-1
CSVDSPSGVYEQYF
TGCAGCGTTGATTCACCCTCCGGGGTCTACGAGCAGTACTTC
>-|TRBJ1-1|-|TRBV9
CASSGGRTEAFF
TGTGCCAGCAGCGGGGGAAGAACTGAAGCTTTCTTT
>-|TRBJ1-5|TRBD1|TRBV19
CASRDRDIQPQHF
TGTGCCAGTAGGGACAGGGACATACAGCCCCAGCATTTT
>few|TRBJ2-7|-|TRBV4-2
CASSPPGPSYEQYF
TGTGCCAGCAGCCCCCCGGGACCCTCCTACGAGCAGTACTTC
>-|TRBJ2-7|-|TRBV28
CASTISGNYEQYF
TGTGCCAGCACGATTAGCGGAAACTACGAGCAGTACTTC
>-|TRBJ1-3|-|TRBV30
CAWSPETTIYF
TGTGCCTGGAGTCCGGAGACCACCATATATTTT
>-|TRBJ2-5|-|TRBV19
CASRSSSDTKETQYF
TGTGCCAGTAGATCATCTTCGGACACTAAAGAGACCCAGTACTTC
>-|TRBJ1-2|-|TRBV5-1
CASSQDPSFREQYGYTF
TGCGCCAGCAGCCAGGACCCCTCCTTTCGAGAGCAATATGGCTACACCTTC
>once|TRBJ2-7|TRBD1|TRBV18
CASSPPGQDEQYF
TGTGCCAGCTCACCACCGGGACAGGACGAGCAGTACTTC
>-|TRBJ1-6|TRBD1|TRBV6-1
CARNSSGTGHSPLHF
TGTGCCAGAAATTCATCCGGGACAGGGCATTCACCCCTCCACTTT
>-|TRBJ2-6|TRBD2|TRBV29-1
CSALAGSAGANVLTF
TGCAGCGCCTTAGCGGGTAGCGCTGGGGCCAACGTCCTGACTTTC
>-|TRBJ2-7|-|TRBV6-1
CASRPGVTTGYEQYF
TGTGCCAGCAGGCCAGGGGTAACCACAGGGTACGAGCAGTACTTC
>-|TRBJ2-5|-|TRBV5-1
CASRDSLQETQYF
TGCGCCAGCAGGGACAGCCTCCAAGAGACCCAGTACTTC
>-|TRBJ2-7|-|TRBV7-6
CASSLVAGLTYEQYF
TGTGCCAGCAGCTTAGTTGCGGGGCTAACCTACGAGCAGTACTTC
>-|TRBJ2-7|-|TRBV5-1
CASSPGDIAYEQYF
TGCGCCAGCAGCCCAGGGGACATCGCCTACGAGCAGTACTTC
>-|TRBJ2-2|-|TRBV5-1
CASSFGGSSGELFF
TGCGCCAGCAGCTTCGGAGGGAGTTCCGGGGAGCTGTTTTTT
>-|TRBJ2-2|-|TRBV19
CASRLLLNTGELFF
TGTGCCAGTAGGTTGCTACTGAACACCGGGGAGCTGTTTTTT